The 28 T cell receptor beta chains in this list originate from one sample, sequenced in a study of technical replicates of blood from several donors. TCRdb's table, derived via immunoSEQ multiplex PCR, lists solely in-frame clones and lacks some. The sample holds tens of thousands of clones; approximately 98% are singletons and the top ten take approximately 0.21%. Sequencing was carried out using T cells isolated from PBMCs. Receptor source: a human donor in good health.

V gene TRBV7-8 combines with J gene TRBJ2-2, with 14 nucleotides matching TRBD2. The CDR3 consists of 18 residues. Germline lookup yields CDR1 SGHVS and CDR2 FQNEAQ. The junction had 8 bases not matched to a gene; V was cut back by 5 bases and J by 3 bases. CDR3 sequence reads: CASSPGTSGSYYTGELFF. CDR3 nucleotides: TGTGCCAGCAGCCCCGGGACTAGCGGGAGCTATTACACCGGGGAGCTGTTTTTT.

CDR3 sequence reads: CASAESRVWNTEAFF. The DNA for the CDR3 is TGTGCCAGCGCGGAAAGCAGGGTCTGGAACACTGAAGCTTTCTTT. This chain links TRBV27 with TRBJ1-1; a possible D gene is TRBD1 (5 bases). The CDR3 covers 15 residues. Trimming pared 8 bases from V and 1 base from J, leaving 17 bases between. Per germline, CDR1 MNHEY and CDR2 SMNVEV (reference sequence).

The chain uses TRBV27 and TRBJ2-7; tentative D call: TRBD2 (6 bases). Germline values: CDR1 MNHEY, CDR2 SMNVEV (reference sequence). V gave up 11 bases and J gave up 5 bases, with 19 bases separating them. CDR3 length equals 13 residues. The CDR3 loop reads CAGGRHPGNEQYF. The CDR3 nucleotides read TGTGCCGGGGGGAGGCACCCCGGTAACGAGCAGTACTTC.

The chain uses TRBV5-6 and TRBJ2-4, with 11 positions matching TRBD1. The length of the CDR3 is 13 residues. Germline-derived CDR1 and CDR2 are SGHDT and YYEEEE. V shed 4 bases and J 11 bases; nucleotides not matched to a gene: 5. The CDR3 reads CASSSRTGGFQYF. The DNA for the CDR3 is TGTGCCAGCAGCAGTCGGACAGGGGGCTTTCAGTACTTC. Combining the CDR3 with reference TRBV5-6 and TRBJ2-4 gives the whole variable domain DAGVTQSPTHLIKTRGQQVTLRCSPKSGHDTVSWYQQALGQGPQFIFQYYEEEERQRGNFPDRFSGHQFPNYSSELNVNALLLGDSALYLCASSSRTGGFQYFGAGTRLSVL.

The count of this clone is one. The chain is built from TRBV5-1 and TRBJ2-5, with a possible D match to TRBD2 (5 bases). The CDR3 covers 15 residues. Trimming left V 1 base short and J 5 bases short, with 15 bases between. CDR1 and CDR2 from the germline V gene are SGHRS and YFSETQ. CDR3 sequence (DNA): TGCGCCAGCAGCTTGCAGGACGGGATCGTTGAGACCCAGTACTTC. Protein product: CASSLQDGIVETQYF.

The gene calls are TRBV2 and TRBJ1-5, with D perhaps matching TRBD1 (5 bases). The germline CDR1 and CDR2 sequences are SNHLY and FYNNEI. Between the trimmed V and J ends, which lost 5 bases and 11 bases, there was a span of 10 bases. The CDR3 extends over 11 amino acids. CDR3 residues: CASSRTRAQHF. The CDR3 DNA is TGTGCCAGCAGTCGGACACGAGCCCAGCATTTT.

This rearrangement joins TRBV5-1 to TRBJ2-5, with D perhaps TRBD1 (6 bases). V dropped 4 bases and J dropped 0 bases, with 13 bases sitting between them. The CDR3 is made up of 15 amino acids. Germline values: CDR1 SGHRS, CDR2 YFSETQ. Written as DNA, the CDR3 is TGCGCCAGCAGCAGGACAGCTGAGTACCAAGAGACCCAGTACTTC. Translated, it gives CASSRTAEYQETQYF.

This clone was counted many times. J is TRBJ2-7 and V is TRBV25-1; 12 nucleotides agree with TRBD2. With V trimmed by 8 bases and J by 3 bases, 2 bases remained unmatched. CDR1 is MGHDK and CDR2 is SYGVNS in the germline V gene. The CDR3 length is 13 residues. The CDR3 DNA is TGTGCCAGCGGACTAGCGGGAAACTACGAGCAGTACTTC. Amino acid sequence: CASGLAGNYEQYF.

As regards this clone: Other DNA sequences in the sample encode the same CDR3. The V call is TRBV7-9, the J call TRBJ1-2; D might be TRBD1 (6 bases). Trimming took 1 base from V and 6 from J, leaving 6 bases between them. Germline values: CDR1 SEHNR, CDR2 FQNEAQ (reference sequence). CDR3 length: 12 amino acids. The CDR3 sequence: CASSLDRDGYTF. CDR3 nucleotide sequence: TGTGCCAGCAGCTTAGACAGGGATGGCTACACCTTC.

The chain combines TRBV11-2 with TRBJ2-7, with D tentatively TRBD2 (6 bases). The CDR3 sequence is 13 residues long. V lost 1 base and J lost 3, with 7 bases in between. The V gene's germline CDR1 is SGHAT and CDR2 FQNNGV. CDR3 in amino acids: CASSLGRGYEQYF. The CDR3 coding sequence is TGTGCCAGCAGCTTAGGGCGGGGCTACGAGCAGTACTTC.

The CDR3 DNA reads TGTGCCAGCAGCTCGGCACGGGACAGGGAATGGAAGGTTTGGGACATTCAGTACTTC. Translation: CASSSARDREWKVWDIQYF. The rearrangement links TRBV13 to TRBJ2-4; TRBD1 agrees at 9 bases. Germline V lookup: CDR1 PRHDT, CDR2 FYEKMQ (reference sequence). The CDR3 is 19 amino acids. The V and J ends lost 4 bases and 8 bases, in that order; junction bases with no gene match: 21.

This clone was counted once. The chain couples TRBV10-3 to TRBJ2-7, with D perhaps matching TRBD2 (6 bases). The germline V gene has CDR1 ENHRY and CDR2 SYGVKD. The V end lost 6 bases, the J end lost 6 bases, and 15 bases lay between the germline ends. The CDR3 loop spans 13 amino acids. As DNA, the CDR3 is TGTGCCATCAGCTCGGGACTGACCTTCGAGCAGTACTTC. Its translation is CAISSGLTFEQYF.

This chain uses TRBV4-1 with TRBJ2-7, with a weak D call TRBD2 (5 bases). Germline V gene lookup returns CDR1 MGHRA and CDR2 YSYEKL. Between the trimmed V and J ends, which lost 0 bases and 12 bases, there was a span of 15 bases. The length of the CDR3 is 13 residues. The CDR3 region is CASSQDPEGERYF. CDR3 DNA: TGCGCCAGCAGCCAAGATCCCGAGGGAGAAAGGTACTTC.

The V and J genes are TRBV2 and TRBJ2-3; possible D gene TRBD2, 5 bases. The CDR3 consists of 13 residues. Germline V CDR1 and CDR2: SNHLY, FYNNEI. V was shortened by 7 bases and J by 2 bases, with 10 bases between the two germline ends. The CDR3 bases are TGTGCCAGCAACGGAGGCAACACAGATACGCAGTATTTT. Protein sequence: CASNGGNTDTQYF.

The V call is TRBV2, the J call TRBJ2-3, with D possibly TRBD1 on 6 matching bases. CDR1 is SNHLY and CDR2 is FYNNEI in the germline V gene. Between the trimmed V and J ends, which lost 8 bases and 3 bases, there was a span of 9 bases. The CDR3 contains 12 residues. CDR3 residues: CASSRGTDTQYF. The CDR3 region has the DNA TGTGCCAGCTCTAGGGGGACAGATACGCAGTATTTT. Drawing the rest from reference TRBV2 and TRBJ2-3, the complete variable domain is EPEVTQTPSHQVTQMGQEVILRCVPISNHLYFYWYRQILGQKVEFLVSFYNNEISEKSEIFDDQFSVERPDGSNFTLKIRSTKLEDSAMYFCASSRGTDTQYFGPGTRLTVL.

This sequence joins TRBV10-3 and TRBJ2-7, with 7 bases identical to TRBD2. The CDR3 length is 16 residues. V gave up 3 bases and J gave up 4 bases; unmatched junction bases: 12. CDR1 and CDR2 from the germline V gene are ENHRY and SYGVKD. The CDR3 DNA is TGTGCCATCAGTGATGGAAGCGGGACCGAGGGGTACGAGCAGTACTTC. Amino acids: CAISDGSGTEGYEQYF.

V is TRBV2 and J is TRBJ1-2, with D perhaps TRBD1 (5 bases). The germline CDR1 and CDR2 sequences are SNHLY and FYNNEI. This CDR3 is 12 amino acids long. Trimming removed 8 bases at V and 4 bases at J, with 11 bases between. The CDR3 region is CASRLGGYGYTF. The CDR3 DNA reads TGTGCCAGCCGGTTGGGGGGCTATGGCTACACCTTC.

This chain uses TRBV4-2 with TRBJ2-3; D is possibly TRBD1 (6 bases). There are 16 residues in the CDR3. With 4 bases removed from V and 0 bases from J, the gap between germline ends came to 14 bases. Germline loops: CDR1 LGHNA, CDR2 YNFKEQ. The CDR3 region has the DNA TGTGCCAGCAGCCCTCGGACAGCGTTAAGCACAGATACGCAGTATTTT. Translated: CASSPRTALSTDTQYF.

CDR3 residues: CSVLGQGPTLGTYEQYF. The CDR3 bases are TGCAGCGTCCTAGGACAGGGTCCGACCTTGGGTACCTACGAGCAGTACTTC. V usage is TRBV29-1 and J usage is TRBJ2-7; 8 nucleotides line up with TRBD1. CDR3 length: 17 amino acids. J lost 2 bases, V lost 6 bases, and 18 bases had no gene match. The germline V gene has CDR1 SQVTM and CDR2 ANQGSEA.

In this sample, this clone turned up once. CDR3 sequence reads: CASSAGTGGNSPLHF. DNA of the CDR3: TGTGCCAGCAGTGCTGGGACAGGGGGCAATTCACCCCTCCACTTT. The chain uses TRBV6-5 and TRBJ1-6; the match to TRBD1 covers 12 bases. This CDR3 spans 15 amino acids. Germline CDR1 is MNHEY and CDR2 is SVGAGI. J lost 7 bases, V lost 5 bases, and 3 bases had no gene match.

This chain connects TRBV29-1 to TRBJ1-1; D might be TRBD1 (5 bases). The CDR3 sequence is 13 residues long. CDR1 SQVTM and CDR2 ANQGSEA come from the germline V gene. Trimming pared 5 bases from V and 0 bases from J, leaving 10 bases between. The CDR3 DNA sequence: TGCAGCGTTATTATGACAGTGAACACTGAAGCTTTCTTT. Amino acids: CSVIMTVNTEAFF. Looking up the rest from reference TRBV29-1 and TRBJ1-1 gives the full variable domain: SAVISQKPSRDICQRGTSLTIQCQVDSQVTMMFWYRQQPGQSLTLIATANQGSEATYESGFVIDKFPISRPNLTFSTLTVSNMSPEDSSIYLCSVIMTVNTEAFFGQGTRLTVV.

This rearrangement joins TRBV28 to TRBJ2-5; no definite D call. CDR3 length equals 14 residues. Germline CDR1 and CDR2: MDHEN and SYDVKM. The V end lost 1 base, the J end lost 2 bases, and 8 bases lay between the germline ends. Written as DNA, the CDR3 is TGTGCCAGCAGTTTATTGGCCAAACAAGAGACCCAGTACTTC. The encoded protein is CASSLLAKQETQYF.

Only one count was recorded for this clone. The chain combines TRBV10-1 with TRBJ2-1, with 8 bases aligning to TRBD2. CDR3 length: 15 amino acids. Germline V CDR1 and CDR2: WNHNN, SYGVQD (reference sequence). After removal of 0 bases from V and 3 bases from J, the junction contained 1 base not matched to a gene. The CDR3 sequence is CASSESLAGYNEQFF. CDR3 in DNA: TGCGCCAGCAGTGAGTCGCTAGCGGGCTACAATGAGCAGTTCTTC.

This chain uses TRBV11-2 with TRBJ2-3; a possible D gene is TRBD2 (6 bases). This CDR3 is built from 13 residues. V gave up 4 bases and J gave up 3 bases, with 8 bases separating them. Germline V gives CDR1 SGHAT, CDR2 FQNNGV. DNA for the CDR3: TGTGCCAGCAGCTCCCTAGCGACAGATACGCAGTATTTT. Protein sequence: CASSSLATDTQYF.

The J gene is TRBJ2-3, the V gene TRBV7-3; 7 bases are a match to TRBD1. This CDR3 is built from 15 residues. Germline-derived CDR1 and CDR2 are SGHTA and FQGTGA. After removal of 1 base from V and 1 base from J, the junction contained 2 bases not matched to a gene. CDR3 nucleotides: TGTGCCAGCAGCTTAATAGGGACAGGCACAGATACGCAGTATTTT. This sequence encodes CASSLIGTGTDTQYF.

This rearrangement joins TRBV5-1 to TRBJ1-1; D ambiguous. The CDR3 length is 14 residues. V gave up 4 bases and J gave up 5 bases, with 15 bases separating them. Germline lookup yields CDR1 SGHRS and CDR2 YFSETQ. The CDR3 here is CASSIVGRVTEAFF. The CDR3 nucleotides are TGCGCCAGCAGCATAGTGGGCCGTGTGACTGAAGCTTTCTTT.

The genes are TRBV14 and TRBJ2-5; D ambiguous. Germline V CDR1 and CDR2: SGHDN, FVKESK. V was pared by 1 base and J by 3 bases, with 3 bases between. This CDR3 has 12 amino acids. The chain's CDR3 is CASSQAKETQYF. CDR3 nucleotides: TGTGCCAGCAGCCAAGCAAAAGAGACCCAGTACTTC.

The V call is TRBV6-5, the J call TRBJ1-4, with TRBD1 matching over 8 bases. This CDR3 is built from 14 residues. The junction had 7 bases not matched to a gene; V was cut back by 6 bases and J by 7 bases. CDR1 is MNHEY, CDR2 SVGAGI, per germline. The CDR3 here is CASSANRGVEKLFF. CDR3 bases: TGTGCCAGCAGCGCTAACAGGGGGGTTGAAAAACTGTTTTTT.